Listed below are T cell receptor beta chains from one sample, sequenced in a study of vaccination effects on CD4 cells after COVID-19. The antigens of these receptors remain unknown. Some clones are missing from TCRdb's copy, which holds only in-frame ones; the method was immunoSEQ multiplex PCR. The profile shows around 46,000 clones, approximately 72% of them singletons. Sample: CD4+ T cells from PBMCs cultured without peptide, taken after COVID-19 vaccination. The source of these receptors is a human donor who received a COVID-19 vaccine. Each CDR3 is given with its conserved first and last residue. The D gene is left open where the match is weak. Only some rows state a clone size, as once, few, many or a class for expanded clones.

size,D,J,V,DNA,CDR3
.,.,TRBJ2-7,TRBV2,TGTGCCAGCAGTGAACCCGGGACTCGCTACGAGCAGTACTTC,CASSEPGTRYEQYF
.,.,TRBJ2-5,TRBV10-3,TGTGCCATCAGTCCGACAGAGTACCAAGAGACCCAGTACTTC,CAISPTEYQETQYF
.,TRBD2,TRBJ2-7,TRBV6-5,TGTGCCAGCAGTTATTCCGGGACTATCGAGCAGTACTTC,CASSYSGTIEQYF
.,.,TRBJ1-1,TRBV2,TGTGCCAGCAGTGTGAGCGGTGTGAACACTGAAGCTTTCTTT,CASSVSGVNTEAFF
.,.,TRBJ2-1,TRBV11-2,TGTGCCAGCAGCTTAGAACCGACAGACCTAGAGCAGTTCTTC,CASSLEPTDLEQFF
once,.,TRBJ1-6,TRBV19,TGTGCCAGTAGCCCCCGAGAGGGGGTACTGAATTCACCCCTCCACTTT,CASSPREGVLNSPLHF
few,.,TRBJ1-6,TRBV5-1,TGCGCCAGCAGCTTGGTTCCAAGGGGGAATTCACCCCTCCACTTT,CASSLVPRGNSPLHF
few,.,TRBJ1-1,TRBV5-1,TGCGCCAGCAGCTTAAGGGCAGGGACTGAAGCTTTCTTT,CASSLRAGTEAFF
once,.,TRBJ1-5,TRBV30,TGTGCCTGGAGTGTAGGTCAGCCCCAGCATTTT,CAWSVGQPQHF
.,.,TRBJ2-7,TRBV19,TGTGCCACGTCTCCCCGGAGGCAGGTTGTTTACGAGCAGTACTTC,CATSPRRQVVYEQYF
.,.,TRBJ1-5,TRBV6-5,TGTGCCAGCAGCGGTCATAGCAATCAGCCCCAGCATTTT,CASSGHSNQPQHF
.,TRBD2,TRBJ2-5,TRBV11-2,TGTGCCAGCAGCTTAGATTTACTAGCGGGGTTCCAAGAGACCCAGTACTTC,CASSLDLLAGFQETQYF
few,TRBD1,TRBJ1-2,TRBV28,TGTGCCAGCGTACGGGGGGCAGGGGGATATGGCTACACCTTC,CASVRGAGGYGYTF
.,TRBD2,TRBJ2-7,TRBV5-4,TGTGCCAGCAGCCTAATTCTAGCGGGAAACTACGAGCAGTACTTC,CASSLILAGNYEQYF
.,.,TRBJ1-1,TRBV6-5,TGTGCCAGCAGTTACTCTCCCTCATTGAACACTGAAGCTTTCTTT,CASSYSPSLNTEAFF
.,.,TRBJ1-1,TRBV7-6,TGTGCCAGCAGCCCCCAAGACTACATGAACACTGAAGCTTTCTTT,CASSPQDYMNTEAFF
.,.,TRBJ2-7,TRBV4-2,TGTGCCAGCAGGACCGACTGGGGAAGCTACGAGCAGTACTTC,CASRTDWGSYEQYF
.,.,TRBJ1-1,TRBV20-1,TGCAGTGCTAGTTTAAGGGGCATGAACACTGAAGCTTTCTTT,CSASLRGMNTEAFF
.,.,TRBJ1-2,TRBV6-1,TGTGCCAGCAGTGAAGTTTTGGGGGTCGGAGGCTACACCTTC,CASSEVLGVGGYTF
.,.,TRBJ2-5,TRBV11-2,TGTGCCAGCAGCCGCACAGTCGGCGGCCAAGAGACCCAGTACTTC,CASSRTVGGQETQYF
.,.,TRBJ2-2,TRBV7-6,TGTGCCAGCAGTGTGGGATCAACGAACACCGGGGAGCTGTTTTTT,CASSVGSTNTGELFF
.,TRBD1,TRBJ1-1,TRBV7-9,TGTGCCAGCAGCTTTAGCCTAACAGGGGACACTGAAGCTTTCTTT,CASSFSLTGDTEAFF
.,TRBD1,TRBJ2-1,TRBV11-3,TGTGCCAGCAGCTCGGGGGACAGGGCGGGCAATGAGCAGTTCTTC,CASSSGDRAGNEQFF
.,TRBD1,TRBJ1-1,TRBV11-3,TGTGCCAGCAGCACAGGGGGCACTGAAGCTTTCTTT,CASSTGGTEAFF
.,.,TRBJ1-1,TRBV30,TGTGCCTGGATCACCTCCTTCGGGCCCACGAGGGGGGCTTTCTTT,CAWITSFGPTRGAFF
.,.,TRBJ1-6,TRBV7-6,TGTGCCAGCAGCTTAGGTTCGGGGGGCCGGAATTCACCCCTCCACTTT,CASSLGSGGRNSPLHF
few,TRBD1,TRBJ1-4,TRBV3-1/TRBV3-2,TGTGCCAGCAGCCAAGGTCGTCAGGGGGCGGAAAAACTGTTTTTT,CASSQGRQGAEKLFF
few,TRBD2,TRBJ2-2,TRBV5-4,TGTGCCAGCAGCTTGGGAGGACTAGCGGGGGGAAGGAACACCGGGGAGCTGTTTTTT,CASSLGGLAGGRNTGELFF
.,.,TRBJ2-1,TRBV12-3/TRBV12-4,TGTGCCAGCAGCCGACAAGATTATAATGAGCAGTTCTTC,CASSRQDYNEQFF